A single T cell receptor (beta chain) is shown here with its context. Its target is not known. The data originate from a study of radiotherapy plus CTLA-4 blockade in lung cancer. Sequenced by immunoSEQ multiplex PCR; TCRdb stores in-frame clones only, minus some. The sample consists of 80,000 to 100,000 clones, around four fifths of them appearing once. Germline V gene sequence: CDR1 GTSNPN, CDR2 SVGIG (reference sequence). CDR3 length: 15 amino acids. With V trimmed by 0 bases and J by 5 bases, 5 bases remained unmatched. Points from the study as a whole: TCR clones of tumor origin grew in blood after radiotherapy plus ipilimumab.

The material sequenced was peripheral blood, taken from a patient treated with radiotherapy plus ipilimumab. This TCR derives from a human donor with non-small cell lung cancer who had a partial response to radiotherapy plus ipilimumab. This chain links TRBV30 with TRBJ2-5; 11 bases are a match to TRBD1. In DNA form, the CDR3 reads TGTGCCTGGAGTGTCTTTGGGACAGGGGGTGAGACCCAGTACTTC. It translates to CAWSVFGTGGETQYF.